This TCR beta chain is from a study of response to subunit inactivated influenza vaccine. Study-wide results and limits: Only a handful of new T cells, the authors suggested, are recruited with each seasonal influenza vaccination.

A word on this clonotype: Its specificity is not known.

Each CDR3 protein is one row after TCRdb ran MiXCR on the RT-PCR reads. The sample carries about 310,000 distinct CDR3 sequences, around a fifth recorded once. The CDR3 is made up of 16 amino acids. Unmatched junction bases numbered 12, after V lost 8 bases and J lost 5 bases. Germline V gene sequence: CDR1 KGHSH, CDR2 LQKENI. The rearrangement links TRBV18 to TRBJ2-1; TRBD2 aligns across 10 bases. Sequencing was performed on PBMCs from blood, taken 21 months after vaccination. The TCR originated in a man between 45 and 75 years old who received an inactivated influenza vaccine. CDR3 protein: CASKIQLAGIDNEQFF. CDR3 nucleotides: TGTGCCAGCAAGATTCAACTAGCGGGGATAGACAATGAGCAGTTCTTC.